This TCR beta chain is drawn from a study of CD8+ T cells in alopecia areata (dated by TCRdb to the late 2010s). Notes on the research overall: Treated patients were enrolled in an open-label pilot trial of oral tofacitinib, 5 to 10 mg twice daily, for moderate-to-severe alopecia areata. Patients stayed on tofacitinib for 6 to 18 months and then had 6 months of follow-up off drug so that delayed response and recurrence could be assessed. The SALT score, which quantifies the percentage of affected scalp surface area, was used to measure disease severity in treated patients. To study T cell clonal expansion in alopecia areata, the researchers applied high-throughput TCRbeta sequencing to both the C3H/HeJ mouse model and human patients. Human TCRbeta sequencing covered scalp tissue and sorted CD4+ and CD8+ peripheral blood T cells from patchy and totalis/universalis alopecia areata patients and healthy controls. Tofacitinib-treated patients had biopsies at baseline and at 4 and 24 weeks of treatment, with a later scalp biopsy in several patients. Scalp clonality was compared among normal scalp (n=4), patchy alopecia areata scalp (n=8), and alopecia totalis/universalis scalp (n=8). RNA came from the PAXgene miRNA kit for fixed scalp, the miRNeasy kit for PBMCs, and the RNeasy kit for mouse skin. TCRbeta CDR3 regions were amplified by immunoSEQ multiplex PCR using 35 Vbeta forward and 13 Jbeta reverse primers.

Turning to this clone: Its recognized antigen is unknown. The sample holds no much larger clone one base away, and base qualities are not on file.

What the study reported, not specific to this receptor: Many expanded lesional clones persisted in scalp and blood during tofacitinib treatment, which may partly explain relapse after stopping treatment. Unlike mouse skin, which is dominated by gammadelta T cells, normal human skin has resident alphabeta T cells that are also sequenced, and this complicates analysis of the scalp TCR repertoire. Scalp clonality and the number of expanded CD8+ clones among the top 100 scalp clones were significantly decreased by tofacitinib. Because the treated cohort was small and had just a single nonresponder, larger studies are needed to establish links between baseline CD8+ expansion and response. Lesional scalp, especially in alopecia totalis/universalis, showed higher clonality and more expanded CD8+ clones than normal scalp, suggesting antigenic drive. Shared TCR sequences between patients were less evident than in mice, which may be partly attributable to HLA diversity in the patient population.

The method was the immunoSEQ multiplex PCR assay. To provide template for TCR sequencing, every sample had RNA extracted and reverse transcribed into cDNA. SuperScript III was used for first-strand cDNA synthesis, primed with a 2:1 mix of oligo-dT and random hexamers. A synthetic immune receptor repertoire was used to measure amplification bias, and any remaining bias was corrected computationally. In the original analysis: After raw reads were preprocessed to remove errors, the CDR3 was defined following IMGT conventions as running from the conserved cysteine to phenylalanine. Clonality was computed as 1 minus the Shannon entropy, with the entropy normalized by log2 of the number of productive unique TCRs. Whether scalp clones were CD4 or CD8 was inferred by matching scalp TCRbeta sequences against CD4 and CD8 repertoires sorted from blood. Entries here come from immuneACCESS through TCRdb and include only in-frame sequences with V and J called. Some clones fail to appear in such tables; in the studies checked, an unresolved V gene covers under half of the shortfall, and the cause of the remainder is unknown. That table gives V, J and clone size, and the DNA gave D and trimming. The sample records 90,000 to 100,000 clones, more than 55% of which are singletons. Roughly 15% of the sample comes from the top ten.

V loses 6 bases of germline sequence and J loses 4 bases, and the interval between the two ends is 10 bases. Counted from cysteine to phenylalanine, this CDR3 has 13 amino acids. Left in the record is the CDR3 DNA by itself, 39 bases read in frame from the first base. CDR1 and CDR2 are drawn from the germline V gene (reference sequence): MNHEY, SMNVEV. Read against the paper, the sample's time point label means: 4 weeks on oral tofacitinib. The treatment or condition label of this sample denotes: oral pan-JAK inhibitor, 5-10 mg twice daily. Peripheral blood and lesional scalp punch biopsies were obtained from patients with alopecia areata. PBMCs were isolated by density centrifugation and stained for CD3, CD4 and CD8, and CD4+ and CD8+ T cells were sorted on a FACSAria.

The TCR comes from a human donor with alopecia areata. Sample: CD8+ T cells sorted from blood, taken at week 4, from a patient treated with tofacitinib. Recombination connected TRBV27 to TRBJ1-5; the D segment cannot be called with confidence. The CDR3 corresponds to CASRTTVNQPQHF. The bases are TGTGCCAGCAGGACAACAGTAAATCAGCCCCAGCATTTT.